Listed below are T cell receptor beta chains from one sample, sequenced in a study of blood T cell repertoires in COVID-19. Method: immunoSEQ multiplex PCR; TCRdb's copy keeps in-frame clones and lacks some. The profile shows more than 80,000 clones, roughly 91% of them singletons. Sequencing was carried out using peripheral blood. The source of these receptors is a man aged 18 to 35 with COVID-19, enrolled during active disease. Each CDR3 is given with its conserved first and last residue. D genes are given only for firm matches. Clone size is given for some rows only: seen once, a few or many times, or a class if the clone is expanded.

d_call	v_call	j_call	clone_size	cdr3_aa	cdr3_nt
TRBD2	TRBV7-2	TRBJ2-3	-	CASSVSRLAGGTDTQYF	TGTGCCAGCAGCGTCAGCCGGCTAGCGGGTGGCACAGATACGCAGTATTTT
-	TRBV6-2/TRBV6-3	TRBJ2-1	-	CASSFTVYEQFF	TGTGCCAGCAGTTTTACGGTTTATGAGCAGTTCTTC
TRBD2	TRBV4-3	TRBJ2-1	-	CASSHFGGASGSKYEQFF	TGCGCCAGCAGCCATTTCGGCGGTGCTAGCGGGAGCAAATATGAGCAGTTCTTC
TRBD1	TRBV28	TRBJ1-5	-	CASSVGGLHQPQHF	TGTGCCAGCAGTGTAGGGGGCCTTCATCAGCCCCAGCATTTT
-	TRBV28	TRBJ2-7	-	CASAYGAMEQYF	TGTGCCAGCGCCTATGGGGCAATGGAGCAGTACTTC
-	TRBV2	TRBJ1-2	-	CASSDRGGYTF	TGTGCCAGCAGTGATAGGGGAGGCTACACCTTC
-	TRBV9	TRBJ1-5	-	CASSVGADNQPQHF	TGTGCCAGCAGCGTAGGGGCAGACAATCAGCCCCAGCATTTT
-	TRBV21-1	TRBJ1-3	few	CASSKYSRGPGNTIYF	TGTGCCAGCAGCAAATACTCCAGGGGGCCTGGAAACACCATATATTTT
TRBD1	TRBV27	TRBJ1-1	-	CASSLRWQGLATGAVTEAFF	TGTGCCAGCAGTTTACGTTGGCAGGGTTTGGCGACAGGGGCCGTGACTGAAGCTTTCTTT
TRBD1	TRBV7-9	TRBJ1-5	-	CASSHPPGQGHAPQHF	TGTGCCAGCAGTCATCCTCCGGGACAGGGACACGCGCCCCAGCATTTT
TRBD1	TRBV19	TRBJ1-1	few	CASSITGAGTEAFF	TGTGCCAGTAGTATAACAGGGGCCGGCACTGAAGCTTTCTTT
-	TRBV28	TRBJ2-5	-	CASSYPAEETQYF	TGTGCCAGCAGTTACCCAGCGGAGGAGACCCAGTACTTC
TRBD2	TRBV19	TRBJ2-7	once	CASSITSGDYEQYF	TGTGCCAGTAGTATAACCAGCGGGGACTACGAGCAGTACTTC
TRBD1	TRBV27	TRBJ2-5	-	CASSLFWTGGAERQETQYF	TGTGCCAGCAGTTTATTCTGGACAGGGGGCGCAGAGAGGCAAGAGACCCAGTACTTC
-	TRBV5-1	TRBJ2-1	-	CASSLDRPEQFF	TGCGCCAGCAGCTTGGACAGGCCCGAGCAGTTCTTC